This T cell receptor beta chain was retrieved from a study of T cell repertoires in cytomegalovirus infection. The V and J ends lost 0 bases and 4 bases, in that order; junction bases with no gene match: 12. Germline V gives CDR1 SGHTA, CDR2 FQGTGA. CDR3 length: 18 residues. MiXCR was run by TCRdb on the reads, yielding one entry per CDR3 protein. There are hundreds of thousands of distinct CDR3 sequences in the sample; approximately 29% occur only once, and 9.5% to 15% lies in the top ten. This clonotype was counted a few times. Its antigen remains unidentified. This TCR came from a human donor in good health (CMV status not recorded). Some clones in this sample may be carry-over from other donors' samples. The genes are TRBV7-3 and TRBJ1-1; 9 bases align to TRBD1. Sequencing was performed on cultured CD8+ T cells from PBMCs, taken from culture after CMV antigen stimulation. The CDR3 loop is CASSLTGTGRREGTEAFF. The CDR3 DNA reads TGTGCCAGCAGCTTAACAGGGACAGGGAGGAGAGAGGGCACTGAAGCTTTCTTT. Complete variable domain (other parts from reference TRBV7-3 and TRBJ1-1): GAGVSQTPSNKVTEKGKYVELRCDPISGHTALYWYRQSLGQGPEFLIYFQGTGAADDSGLPNDRFFAVRPEGSVSTLKIQRTERGDSAVYLCASSLTGTGRREGTEAFFGQGTRLTVV.